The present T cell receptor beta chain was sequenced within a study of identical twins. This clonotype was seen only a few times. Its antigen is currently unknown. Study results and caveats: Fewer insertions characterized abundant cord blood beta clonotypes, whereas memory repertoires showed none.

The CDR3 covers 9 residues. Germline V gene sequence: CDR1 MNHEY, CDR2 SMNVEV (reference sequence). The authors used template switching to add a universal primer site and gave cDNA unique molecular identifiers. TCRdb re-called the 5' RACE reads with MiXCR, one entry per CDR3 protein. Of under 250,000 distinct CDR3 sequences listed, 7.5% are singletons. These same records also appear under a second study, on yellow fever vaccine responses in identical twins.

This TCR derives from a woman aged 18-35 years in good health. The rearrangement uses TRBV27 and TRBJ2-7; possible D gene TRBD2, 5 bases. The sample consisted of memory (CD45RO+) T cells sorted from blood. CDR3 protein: CAEAYEQYF. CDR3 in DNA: TGTGCGGAGGCCTACGAGCAGTACTTC.